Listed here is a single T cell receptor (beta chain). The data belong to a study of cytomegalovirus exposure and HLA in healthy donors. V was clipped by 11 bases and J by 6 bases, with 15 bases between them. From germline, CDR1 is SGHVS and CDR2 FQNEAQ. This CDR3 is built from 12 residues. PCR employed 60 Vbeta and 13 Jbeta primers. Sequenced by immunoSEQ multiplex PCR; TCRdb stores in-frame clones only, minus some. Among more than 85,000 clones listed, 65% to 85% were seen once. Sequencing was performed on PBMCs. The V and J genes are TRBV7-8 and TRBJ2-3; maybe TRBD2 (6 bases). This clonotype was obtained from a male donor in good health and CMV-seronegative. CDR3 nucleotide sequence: TGTGCCGCGGGGCAGGTAGCGGATACGCAGTATTTT. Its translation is CAAGQVADTQYF. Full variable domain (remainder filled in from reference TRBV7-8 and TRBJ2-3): GAGVSQSPRYKVAKRGQDVALRCDPISGHVSLFWYQQALGQGPEFLTYFQNEAQLDKSGLPSDRFFAERPEGSVSTLKIQRTQQEDSAVYLCAAGQVADTQYFGPGTRLTVL.